Listed here is a single T cell receptor beta chain. Using immunoSEQ multiplex PCR, the repertoire was profiled, and TCRdb retains in-frame clones only, with some absent. The repertoire holds about 61,000 clones, with approximately 97% as singletons. Deletions cut 7 bases from V and 7 bases from J, with 13 bases between. This CDR3 is built from 13 residues. Germline CDR1 is MNHNS and CDR2 is SASEGT. The data are from a study of technical replicates of blood from a handful of donors. The chain couples TRBV6-1 to TRBJ1-4; TRBD1 is a possible D gene (5 bases). This TCR came from a human donor in good health. The sample was T cells isolated from PBMCs. As DNA, the CDR3 is TGTGCCAGCAACCGGCAGGGTTTTGAAAAACTGTTTTTT. Protein sequence: CASNRQGFEKLFF.